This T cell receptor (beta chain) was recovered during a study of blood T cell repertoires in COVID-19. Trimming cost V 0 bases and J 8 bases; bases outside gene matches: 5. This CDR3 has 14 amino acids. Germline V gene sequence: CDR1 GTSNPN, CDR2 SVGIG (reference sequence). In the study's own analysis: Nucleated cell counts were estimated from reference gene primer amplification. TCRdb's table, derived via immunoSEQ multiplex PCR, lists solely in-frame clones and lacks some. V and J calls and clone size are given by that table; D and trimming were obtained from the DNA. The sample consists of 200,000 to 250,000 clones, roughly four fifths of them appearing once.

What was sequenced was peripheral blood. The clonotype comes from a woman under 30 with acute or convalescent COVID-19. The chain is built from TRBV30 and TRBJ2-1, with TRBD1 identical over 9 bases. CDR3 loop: CAWSVYRGLDEQFF. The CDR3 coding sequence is TGTGCCTGGAGTGTATACAGGGGGCTGGATGAGCAGTTCTTC. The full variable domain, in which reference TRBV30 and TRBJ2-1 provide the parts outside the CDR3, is SQTIHQWPATLVQPVGSPLSLECTVEGTSNPNLYWYRQAAGRGLQLLFYSVGIGQISSEVPQNLSASRPQDRQFILSSKKLLLSDSGFYLCAWSVYRGLDEQFFGPGTRLTVL.